This T cell receptor (beta chain) appears in the sequencing data of a study of OX40 agonist ivuxolimab in advanced cancers. At the level of the study: At doses from 0.01 to 10 mg/kg, patients were given intravenous ivuxolimab every 2 weeks.

TCRdb's copy holds only in-frame clones and misses some; the assay was immunoSEQ multiplex PCR. Seen here are around 94,000 clones, roughly 88% observed once, and the top ten hold 3% to 4.5%. The junction had 3 bases not matched to a gene; V was cut back by 2 bases and J by 3 bases. The germline CDR1 and CDR2 sequences are SEHNR and FQNEAQ (reference sequence). This CDR3 region has 14 residues. The V gene is TRBV7-9, the J gene TRBJ1-2; 7 bases line up with TRBD1. This TCR was sampled from an adult with an advanced solid tumor such as melanoma, head and neck, liver or kidney cancer. The material sequenced was CD4+ or CD8+ T cells sorted from blood, taken in a trial of the OX40 agonist ivuxolimab. CDR3 coding DNA: TGTGCCAGCAGCTTAACAGGGGTCGACTATGGCTACACCTTC. Protein sequence: CASSLTGVDYGYTF.